The present TCR beta chain was sequenced within a study of T cell repertoires in cytomegalovirus infection. The overall study: Signatures in public TCR beta sequences pointed to both CMV infection and matching HLA type.

In regard to this clonotype: Its target is unknown.

One entry per CDR3 protein, called by TCRdb with MiXCR from the reads. Here the sample spans under 130,000 distinct CDR3 sequences, roughly 41% being singletons. The CDR3 consists of 19 residues. Trimming cost V 0 bases and J 4 bases; bases outside gene matches: 16. Germline V gene lookup returns CDR1 DFQATT and CDR2 SNEGSKA (reference sequence). This specimen was CD8+ T cells from cultured PBMCs, taken from culture after CMV antigen stimulation. This chain joins TRBV20-1 and TRBJ2-7, with TRBD1 matching over 12 bases. The receptor was isolated from a human donor in good health (CMV status not recorded). Some clones in this sample may be carry-over from other donors' samples. CDR3 protein: CSARDSGTGGPPTLYEQYF. As DNA, the CDR3 is TGCAGTGCTAGAGATAGTGGGACAGGGGGCCCCCCCACTCTGTACGAGCAGTACTTC.